The sequence of this TCR beta chain was determined in a study of CD8 T cell repertoires and HIV-1 epitope variants. In the study overall: Control wells had CMV/EBV/flu peptides, negative Ebola AY9, or no peptide. Tested: three Gag epitope families, Nef HW9 and YT9. The baseline condition was 1M T cells left uncultured. T cells were cultured for nine to ten days with cytokines added on days 3 and 7.

This clone was recorded only once. Its cognate antigen is unknown. Profiling relied on immunoSEQ multiplex PCR, and the TCRdb table lists in-frame clones only, not all of them. The sample has about 5,100 clones, about 70% seen once. From germline, CDR1 is MGHRA and CDR2 YSYEKL. This CDR3 region has 15 residues. Trimming cost V 4 bases and J 1 base, with 11 bases left between them. The sample comprised cultured CD8+ T cells derived from PBMCs. The receptor comes from a male donor with HIV. This chain connects TRBV4-1 to TRBJ2-1; maybe TRBD1 (6 bases). Here the CDR3 DNA reads TGCGCCAGCAGCCGCTCTCAGGGGTCCTACAATGAGCAGTTCTTC. Amino acids: CASSRSQGSYNEQFF.